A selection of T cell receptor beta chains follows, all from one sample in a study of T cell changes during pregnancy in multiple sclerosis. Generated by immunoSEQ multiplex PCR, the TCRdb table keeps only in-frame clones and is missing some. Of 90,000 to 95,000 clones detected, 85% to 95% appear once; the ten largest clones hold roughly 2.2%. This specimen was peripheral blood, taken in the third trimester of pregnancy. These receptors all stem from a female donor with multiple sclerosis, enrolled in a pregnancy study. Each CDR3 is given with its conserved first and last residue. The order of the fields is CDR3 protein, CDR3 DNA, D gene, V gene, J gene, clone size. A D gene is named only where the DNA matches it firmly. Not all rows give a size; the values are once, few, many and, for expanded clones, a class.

CASSLVQGLQYGYTF,TGTGCCAGCAGCTTGGTACAGGGGCTACAGTATGGCTACACCTTC,TRBD1,TRBV5-4,TRBJ1-2,-
CASSPFDMTRYGYTF,TGTGCCAGTAGTCCCTTTGACATGACACGCTATGGCTACACCTTC,-,TRBV19,TRBJ1-2,-
CSAPLGNEQFF,TGCAGTGCTCCCCTAGGCAATGAGCAGTTCTTC,-,TRBV20-1,TRBJ2-1,-
CASSSGLAGITGELFF,TGTGCCAGCAGCTCGGGACTAGCGGGAATCACCGGGGAGCTGTTTTTT,TRBD2,TRBV5-4,TRBJ2-2,-
CASAPGTSGRVWYF,TGTGCCAGCGCCCCCGGGACTAGCGGGAGGGTTTGGTACTTC,TRBD2,TRBV6-6,TRBJ2-7,-
CASSFMWATSGGRYEQYF,TGTGCCAGCAGCTTCATGTGGGCGACTAGCGGGGGCCGCTACGAGCAGTACTTC,TRBD2,TRBV11-2,TRBJ2-7,-
CAWSSTGYEQYF,TGTGCCTGGAGTTCCACAGGGTACGAGCAGTACTTC,-,TRBV30,TRBJ2-7,-
CASSPPGTGTHGYTF,TGCGCCAGCAGCCCCCCCGGGACAGGCACCCATGGCTACACCTTC,TRBD1,TRBV4-1,TRBJ1-2,once
CASSFPSGSTDTQYF,TGTGCCAGCAGTTTCCCTAGCGGGAGCACAGATACGCAGTATTTT,TRBD2,TRBV28,TRBJ2-3,once
CASSLDQGAAYEQYF,TGTGCCAGCAGCTTGGACCAGGGGGCGGCCTACGAGCAGTACTTC,TRBD1,TRBV5-4,TRBJ2-7,-
CASSFTSGQQYF,TGTGCCAGCAGCTTCACTAGCGGGCAGCAGTATTTT,TRBD2,TRBV5-6,TRBJ2-3,once
CASSLRGLAGFNEQFF,TGTGCCAGCAGTTTAAGGGGACTAGCGGGATTCAATGAGCAGTTCTTC,TRBD2,TRBV27,TRBJ2-1,-
CSVEDLTSGSDEQFF,TGCAGCGTTGAAGATCTCACTAGCGGGAGCGATGAGCAGTTCTTC,TRBD2,TRBV29-1,TRBJ2-1,-
CASSTDRVKGYTF,TGTGCCAGCAGTACGGACAGGGTGAAAGGCTACACCTTC,TRBD1,TRBV2,TRBJ1-2,-
CASSPHLRGASGANVLTF,TGTGCCAGCAGCCCTCACCTCCGGGGGGCCTCTGGGGCCAACGTCCTGACTTTC,-,TRBV9,TRBJ2-6,once
CASKGGGRTYNEQFF,TGCGCCAGCAAAGGTGGCGGGAGGACCTACAATGAGCAGTTCTTC,TRBD2,TRBV5-1,TRBJ2-1,-
CASRRVAGPYNEQFF,TGTGCCAGCAGAAGGGTAGCGGGCCCCTACAATGAGCAGTTCTTC,TRBD2,TRBV11-2,TRBJ2-1,once
CASSSTGVNTEAFF,TGCGCCAGCAGCTCGACAGGGGTTAACACTGAAGCTTTCTTT,TRBD1,TRBV5-1,TRBJ1-1,once
CASSYLAGGLPKQYF,TGTGCCAGCAGTTACCTGGCGGGAGGCCTTCCCAAGCAGTACTTC,TRBD2,TRBV6-5,TRBJ2-7,-
CASRPLQGASSYNEQFF,TGTGCCAGCAGACCTTTACAGGGGGCTAGCTCCTACAATGAGCAGTTCTTC,TRBD1,TRBV28,TRBJ2-1,-
CASSYSSDGNTIYF,TGTGCCAGCAGTTACTCTTCAGATGGAAACACCATATATTTT,-,TRBV6-6,TRBJ1-3,-
CASSLEGYQPQHF,TGTGCCAGCAGTTTAGAGGGATATCAGCCCCAGCATTTT,-,TRBV27,TRBJ1-5,-